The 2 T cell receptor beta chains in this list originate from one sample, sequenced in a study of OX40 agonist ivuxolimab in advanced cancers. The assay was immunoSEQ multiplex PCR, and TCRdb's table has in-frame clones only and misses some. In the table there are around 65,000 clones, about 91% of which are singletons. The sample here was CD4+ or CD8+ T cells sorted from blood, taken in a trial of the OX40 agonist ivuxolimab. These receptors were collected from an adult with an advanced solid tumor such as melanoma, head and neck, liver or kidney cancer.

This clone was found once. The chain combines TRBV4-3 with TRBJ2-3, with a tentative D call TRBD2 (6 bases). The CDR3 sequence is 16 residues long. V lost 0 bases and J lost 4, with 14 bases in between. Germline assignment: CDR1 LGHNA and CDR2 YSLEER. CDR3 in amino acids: CASSQDRGSLADTQYF. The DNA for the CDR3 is TGCGCCAGCAGCCAAGATCGGGGGAGTTTAGCAGATACGCAGTATTTT.

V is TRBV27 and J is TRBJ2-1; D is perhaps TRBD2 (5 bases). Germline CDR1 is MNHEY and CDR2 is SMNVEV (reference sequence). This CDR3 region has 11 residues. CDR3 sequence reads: CAGGKGNEQFF. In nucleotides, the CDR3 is TGTGCAGGAGGAAAGGGCAATGAGCAGTTCTTC.